This TCR beta chain was found in a study of cytomegalovirus exposure and HLA in healthy donors. PCR primers comprised 60 Vbeta and 13 Jbeta primers. Libraries were prepared by immunoSEQ multiplex PCR; TCRdb keeps only in-frame clonotypes and omits some of them. Counted here are about 170,000 clones, around 78% occurring once; the ten biggest clones make up 2% to 2.5%. Study-wide points: Later, an analysis found that common viral pathogens appeared to be linked with several of the most significant clusters.

In this sample, this clone turned up a few times. Its antigen is currently unknown. This CDR3 is 15 amino acids long. Germline V CDR1 and CDR2: MGHRA, YSYEKL. Trimming left V 2 bases short and J 8 bases short, with 18 bases between. The sequence came from a woman younger than 45 in good health and CMV-seropositive. This chain connects TRBV4-1 to TRBJ1-1, with D possibly matching TRBD1 (5 bases). The sequenced sample consisted of PBMCs. CDR3 region: CASSQLDREKGEAFF. The CDR3, as DNA: TGCGCCAGCAGCCAACTTGACCGGGAGAAGGGGGAAGCTTTCTTT.